This TCR beta chain is from a study of T cells in Graves' hyperthyroidism and ophthalmopathy. The TCR beta CDR3 regions underwent amplification using RNA transcripts as the source. First-round RT-PCR targeting the TCR CDR3 was performed with the HTBI primer set. TCRdb re-called the multiplex PCR reads through MiXCR, storing one row per CDR3 protein. The sample holds hundreds of thousands of distinct CDR3 sequences, about 14% seen once. Patients showing uncontrolled infection, other autoimmune disease, pregnancy or lactation were ineligible. Regarding the study as a whole: Ophthalmopathy and stable hyperthyroidism were told apart by a 13 V-J model. Blood samples included most of the expanded thyroid clonotypes exceeding 0.001.

On this clonotype: Antigen specificity is unknown.

The sample taken for sequencing was blood. The receptor comes from a woman in her late teens or twenties with Graves' hyperthyroidism.

The DNA for the CDR3 is TGCGCCAGCAGCCAAGGAAGCGGGACTGAAGCTTTCTTT. Encoded protein: CASSQGSGTEAFF. V usage is TRBV4-3 and J usage is TRBJ1-1; D remains unclear. Germline V gene data show CDR1 as LGHNA and CDR2 as YSLEER. The CDR3 contains 13 residues. Deletions cut 1 base from V and 5 bases from J, with 8 bases between.